The TCR beta chain under discussion was sequenced for a study of T cell responses to AZD1222 COVID-19 vaccine. About the research overall: Analyses pooled second doses at about 4 or about 12 weeks. Broader study findings: Nearly half of the spike-specific TCRs reportedly recognize variant regions that carry no mutations. Clonal diversity was possibly underestimated; the donors were predominantly white British and more often female. Distributed over spike, vaccine-associated CD4 TCRs predominated at 160-218 and 743-854.

Generated by immunoSEQ multiplex PCR, the TCRdb table keeps only in-frame clones and is missing some. The sample has 70,000 to 90,000 clones; 90% are singletons. A word on this clone: The antigen remains undetermined.

Germline trimming cut 4 bases from V and 5 bases from J; bases unmatched to any gene: 19. The CDR3 consists of 20 residues. Germline V gene data show CDR1 as MNHNS and CDR2 as SASEGT. This chain connects TRBV6-1 to TRBJ2-1; 11 bases are a match to TRBD2. The sequencing here drew on peripheral blood, taken on day 0 of AZD1222 vaccination. This sequence was found in an adult in good health. The CDR3 is CASSGGKLAGDPQNHNEQFF. The CDR3 DNA reads TGTGCCAGCAGTGGGGGGAAACTAGCGGGGGACCCGCAGAACCACAATGAGCAGTTCTTC.